Sequencing of this T cell receptor beta chain was carried out in a study of blood T cell repertoires in COVID-19 (TCRdb year 2020). About the study as a whole: Samples from collaborators originated in the United States, Italy and Spain and spanned both the acute and convalescent phases of COVID-19. The prospective study material was composed of cDNA or gDNA derived from T cells, B-cell-depleted T cells, or PBMCs. Subjects who had been exposed to COVID-19, were actively infected with it, or had recovered from it provided the deeply sampled blood TCRbeta repertoires that made up the dataset. A freely available public database, intended as a resource for researchers studying the immune response to SARS-CoV-2, is where the repertoires were released. Samples came from the ongoing ImmuneRACE study (first 160 participants) plus 1,254 subjects from 6 global collaborators. Sample metadata almost always included a de-identified subject ID, COVID-19 status, age in years and sex. HLA class I and class II types, where available, came from metadata supplied by the sample provider rather than from assay-based typing. Overall results and qualifications from the work: The amount of clinical and demographic metadata varied by source and participant and was provided uncurated.

Participants in the prospective study were aged roughly 18 to 100 years, lived in 24 United States geographic areas, and enrolled through a virtual design. In the prospective study, cohorts were assigned on the basis of participant-reported clinical history obtained from a screening survey and a study questionnaire. Recovered participants in ImmuneRACE Cohort 3 were defined as having two consecutive negative NP/OP PCR tests, clearance from a healthcare professional, or resolution of symptoms. Mobile phlebotomists in the prospective study collected whole blood, serum and a nasopharyngeal or oropharyngeal swab from every participant. Additional blood draws and questionnaires over an approximately 2-month period could optionally be provided by prospective study participants. Blood samples from the prospective study were shipped frozen or at room temperature prior to DNA extraction. Based on the germline V gene, the CDR1 and CDR2 sequences are SGHRS and YFSETQ. The V and J ends are trimmed by 0 bases and 4 bases, leaving 16 bases between them. The CDR3 holds 16 amino acids from the cysteine to the phenylalanine. Left in the record is the CDR3 DNA by itself, 48 bases read in frame from the first base.

TCRbeta CDR3 regions were amplified from genomic DNA by means of the immunoSEQ Assay, a bias-controlled multiplex PCR. In the paper's pipeline: Nucleated cell counts per sample were estimated from amplification of reference gene primers within the assay. To quantify the absolute abundance of each unique TCRbeta CDR3 rearrangement, sequence reads were collapsed and filtered. For each sample, productive Simpson clonality was calculated as the square root of Simpson's diversity index over productive rearrangements. This is the immuneACCESS table as TCRdb keeps it, with only in-frame sequences that have V and J called. A part of the clones is gone; compared with another copy, unresolved V genes explain less than half, and the rest is unexplained. V, J and clone size are those of that table, while D and trimming were read from the DNA. The sample profile shows 55,000 to 70,000 clones; more than 70% of them were found once. Of the sample, around 9.1% is held by the ten largest clones.

Comment on this clone: Its specific antigen is unknown. Qualities for individual bases were not recorded, and no much larger clone is one base off.

The receptor comes from a woman aged 40 to 50 who had recovered from COVID-19. Input material: PBMCs or T cells enriched from blood (not recorded which). This chain is built from TRBV5-1 and TRBJ2-5; the D gene is perhaps TRBD2, from 5 matching bases. DNA sequence: TGCGCCAGCAGCTTGGGCCCCGGGGTAAGCGGAGAGACCCAGTACTTC. It codes for CASSLGPGVSGETQYF.